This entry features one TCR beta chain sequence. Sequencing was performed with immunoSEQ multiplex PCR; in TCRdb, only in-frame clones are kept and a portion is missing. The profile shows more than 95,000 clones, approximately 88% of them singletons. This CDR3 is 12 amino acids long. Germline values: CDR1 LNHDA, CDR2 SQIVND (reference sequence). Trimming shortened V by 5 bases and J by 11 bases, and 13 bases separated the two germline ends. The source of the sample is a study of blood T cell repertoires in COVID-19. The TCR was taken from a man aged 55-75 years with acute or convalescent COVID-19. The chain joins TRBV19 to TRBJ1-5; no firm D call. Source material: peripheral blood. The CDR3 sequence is CASSARGSAQHF. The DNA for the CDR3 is TGTGCCAGTAGTGCCCGCGGTTCGGCCCAGCATTTT.